The TCR beta chain described here comes from a study of blood T cell repertoires in COVID-19. This CDR3 spans 15 amino acids. CDR1 SGHRS and CDR2 YFSETQ come from the germline V gene. V was trimmed by 4 bases and J by 1 base, leaving 13 bases between them. Clones were sequenced by immunoSEQ multiplex PCR, and TCRdb holds only the in-frame ones, with some missing. This table holds around 200,000 clones, 75% to 85% found once. Sequenced: peripheral blood. The rearrangement links TRBV5-1 to TRBJ2-3, with a possible D match to TRBD2 (6 bases). This TCR was sampled from a woman younger than 45 with COVID-19, enrolled during active disease. CDR3 nucleotide sequence: TGCGCCAGCAGCCCTAGGGTAGCGGGCACAGATACGCAGTATTTT. This encodes CASSPRVAGTDTQYF. Based on the CDR3 plus reference TRBV5-1 and TRBJ2-3, the full variable domain is KAGVTQTPRYLIKTRGQQVTLSCSPISGHRSVSWYQQTPGQGLQFLFEYFSETQRNKGNFPGRFSGRQFSNSRSEMNVSTLELGDSALYLCASSPRVAGTDTQYFGPGTRLTVL.